This TCR beta chain was retrieved from a study of shared clonotypes between healthy human individuals. The study's findings and limits: Clonotype sharing levels among donors were expected to vary with sequencing depth.

Comment on this clone: As yet, its antigen is unknown.

Original handling: Filtering differed since immunoSEQ provided only junctions, with no quality scores. This table comes from immunoSEQ multiplex PCR, and its TCRdb copy is limited to in-frame clones, with some not included. The V and J calls and the clone size are those of that table, but D and trimming were determined from the DNA. The sample includes approximately 720,000 clones, 72% of them seen just once. The CDR3 extends over 13 amino acids. V was trimmed by 1 base and J by 11 bases, leaving 14 bases between them. Germline V gene lookup returns CDR1 MNHNS and CDR2 SASEGT. The donors, healthy adults who were HIV-negative, had experienced no recent acute infections or vaccinations. Donors, without exception, were Caucasian adults residing in Nashville, Tennessee.

The sequenced sample consisted of memory CD4+ T cells sorted from blood. Documented subset: CD45RA-negative fraction. This clonotype was obtained from a woman aged 25 to 39 in good health. The chain joins TRBV6-1 to TRBJ1-1; D possibly corresponds to TRBD1 (5 bases). CDR3 sequence reads: CASSEEARGLAFF. The CDR3 coding sequence is TGTGCCAGCAGTGAAGAGGCCCGGGGCTTGGCTTTCTTT.